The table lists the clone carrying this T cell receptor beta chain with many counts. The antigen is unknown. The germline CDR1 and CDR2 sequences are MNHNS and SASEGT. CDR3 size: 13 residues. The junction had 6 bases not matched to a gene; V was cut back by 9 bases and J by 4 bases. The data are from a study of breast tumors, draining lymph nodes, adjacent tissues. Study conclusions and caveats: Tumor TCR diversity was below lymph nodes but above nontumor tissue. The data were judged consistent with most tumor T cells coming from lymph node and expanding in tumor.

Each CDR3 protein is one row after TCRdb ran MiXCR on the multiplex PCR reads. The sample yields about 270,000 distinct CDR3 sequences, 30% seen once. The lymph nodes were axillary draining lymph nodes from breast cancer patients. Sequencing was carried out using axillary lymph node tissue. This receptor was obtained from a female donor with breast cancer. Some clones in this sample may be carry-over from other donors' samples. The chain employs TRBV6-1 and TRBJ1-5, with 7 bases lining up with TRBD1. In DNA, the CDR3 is TGTGCCAGTACACAGGGGTGGAATCAGCCCCAGCATTTT. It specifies CASTQGWNQPQHF.